Only a few counts were recorded for the clone carrying this T cell receptor beta chain. In the source study's methods: Reference gene primer amplification yielded estimated nucleated cell counts. Assay used: immunoSEQ multiplex PCR; TCRdb lists only in-frame clones, some missing. That table supplies the V and J calls and clone size; D and trimming were determined from the DNA. The sample holds roughly 30,000 clones, around 87% seen once. From germline, CDR1 is ENHRY and CDR2 SYGVKD. The CDR3 totals 13 residues. Trimming removed 6 bases from V and 5 bases from J, with 11 bases in between. This specimen belongs to a study of blood T cell repertoires in COVID-19. Study in general: From the United States, Italy and Spain came samples of acute and convalescent COVID-19. T cells, B-cell-depleted T cells, or PBMCs supplied cDNA or gDNA.

Material: peripheral blood. The clonotype originates from a man between 65 and 80 years old with acute or convalescent COVID-19. The chain joins TRBV10-3 to TRBJ2-1; no clear D gene. CDR3 in DNA: TGTGCCATCAGCCACAAAGGAGACAATGAGCAGTTCTTC. Translating it yields CAISHKGDNEQFF.